This TCR beta chain is drawn from a study of cytomegalovirus exposure and HLA in healthy donors. Study-level points and caveats: The likely explanation for a cluster of highly shared sequence variants was sequencing artifact. Most TCR sequences were seen very rarely across donors, but some public TCRs occurred in many. Productive rates of about 87% or about 30% were seen for most TCR beta V segments in an earlier analysis.

The PCR used 60 Vbeta and 13 Jbeta primers. Methods used by the authors: Counted up in a later analysis, unique TCR beta chains came to approximately 77 million, with around 10 million shared. Measured with immunoSEQ multiplex PCR; TCRdb has only the in-frame clones, and not every one. V and J calls and clone size are those listed in that table; D and trimming were worked out from the DNA. The top ten clones hold 3.1% of a sample with 130,000 or so clones, 70% to 80% of them seen once. This clone was observed a handful of times. No antigen is known for it. The germline gives CDR1 GTSNPN, CDR2 SVGIG (reference sequence). The V gene end was trimmed by 3 bases and the J gene end by 7 bases; junction bases not matched to a gene: 3. This CDR3 is built from 14 residues.

The receptor was isolated from a young man in good health and CMV-seronegative. The specimen sequenced was PBMCs. The V gene is TRBV30, the J gene TRBJ2-2, with 12 nucleotides matching TRBD2. CDR3 sequence reads: CAWRGLAGIGELFF. The CDR3 bases are TGTGCCTGGAGAGGACTAGCGGGGATCGGGGAGCTGTTTTTT.